Below are 24 T cell receptor beta chains sequenced from a single sample in a study of blood T cell repertoires in COVID-19. Sequenced by immunoSEQ multiplex PCR; TCRdb stores in-frame clones only, minus some. This table holds about 250,000 clones, about 87% found once. What was sequenced was PBMCs or T cells enriched from blood (not recorded which). These receptors all stem from a woman aged 25 to 45 with acute COVID-19.

In regard to this clone: The sample holds other DNA sequences that translate to the same CDR3. The chain employs TRBV3-1 (or the pseudogene TRBV3-2) and TRBJ1-1, with TRBD1 matching 7 bases. V was clipped by 0 bases and J by 2 bases; unmatched bases: 3. The CDR3 is 15 residues long. Germline loops: CDR1 LGHDT, CDR2 YNNKEL (reference sequence). The CDR3 loop is CASSQEDRPNTEAFF. The DNA of the CDR3 is TGTGCCAGCAGCCAAGAGGACAGGCCCAACACTGAAGCTTTCTTT.

The chain joins TRBV7-9 to TRBJ1-1, with D uncertain. CDR3 length: 14 residues. V was pared by 2 bases and J by 0 bases, with 7 bases between. Germline CDR1 is SEHNR and CDR2 is FQNEAQ (reference sequence). The CDR3 reads CASSLSAVNTEAFF. CDR3 nucleotides: TGTGCCAGCAGCTTATCGGCGGTGAACACTGAAGCTTTCTTT.

This clone was seen only once. The rearrangement uses TRBV5-1 and TRBJ1-1; the D is unclear. The ends were cut back, 3 bases at V and 2 bases at J, with 17 bases in the middle. CDR1 SGHRS and CDR2 YFSETQ come from the germline V gene. The CDR3 consists of 16 residues. The CDR3 loop is CASSSQHNTFNTEAFF. As DNA, the CDR3 is TGCGCCAGCAGCTCACAACATAATACCTTTAACACTGAAGCTTTCTTT.

The rearrangement uses TRBV4-3 and TRBJ2-2; 7 nucleotides align to TRBD2. V trimming: 0 bases; J trimming: 7 bases; junction bases outside the gene matches: 14. This CDR3 has 18 residues. Germline CDR1 LGHNA, CDR2 YSLEER. CDR3 DNA sequence: TGCGCCAGCAGCCAAGATAGACTAGCCATACGCGCCGACGGGGAGCTGTTTTTT. Translated, it gives CASSQDRLAIRADGELFF.

The J gene is TRBJ2-3, the V gene TRBV15, with a tentative D call TRBD2 (5 bases). Germline assignment: CDR1 LNHNV and CDR2 YYDKDF (reference sequence). The CDR3 has 15 amino acids. Trimming stripped 1 base from V and 2 bases from J, with 10 bases between. The CDR3 DNA is TGTGCCACCAGCAGAGGTGGGGAGATCACAGATACGCAGTATTTT. It is translated as CATSRGGEITDTQYF.

V usage is TRBV30 and J usage is TRBJ2-7; TRBD1 agrees at 7 bases. Looked up from germline, CDR1 is GTSNPN and CDR2 is SVGIG (reference sequence). Germline trimming cut 6 bases from V and 1 base from J; bases unmatched to any gene: 6. The CDR3 consists of 13 residues. The CDR3 spells CACDGTESYEQYF. In nucleotides, the CDR3 is TGTGCCTGTGACGGGACAGAGTCCTACGAGCAGTACTTC. Full variable domain (missing parts from reference TRBV30 and TRBJ2-7): SQTIHQWPATLVQPVGSPLSLECTVEGTSNPNLYWYRQAAGRGLQLLFYSVGIGQISSEVPQNLSASRPQDRQFILSSKKLLLSDSGFYLCACDGTESYEQYFGPGTRLTVT.

This rearrangement joins TRBV30 to TRBJ1-4; 7 positions agree with TRBD1. CDR3 size: 15 residues. The germline gives CDR1 GTSNPN, CDR2 SVGIG (reference sequence). V was pared by 3 bases and J by 4 bases, with 8 bases of the junction left unmatched. The CDR3: CAWSARDRINEKLFF. The CDR3 region has the DNA TGTGCCTGGAGCGCTAGGGACAGAATTAATGAAAAACTGTTTTTT. Supplemented by reference TRBV30 and TRBJ1-4, the full variable domain reads SQTIHQWPATLVQPVGSPLSLECTVEGTSNPNLYWYRQAAGRGLQLLFYSVGIGQISSEVPQNLSASRPQDRQFILSSKKLLLSDSGFYLCAWSARDRINEKLFFGSGTQLSVL.

J is TRBJ1-2 and V is TRBV19; TRBD1 might be the D (5 bases). CDR1 is LNHDA, CDR2 SQIVND, per germline (reference sequence). V was trimmed by 0 bases and J by 6 bases, leaving 17 bases between them. The CDR3 is made up of 16 amino acids. CDR3 sequence (DNA): TGTGCCAGTAGTATAGACGAATACTCAGGGATAGATGGCTACACCTTC. Translation: CASSIDEYSGIDGYTF.

The V call is TRBV6-5, the J call TRBJ1-1; D uncertain. The CDR3 loop spans 13 amino acids. The germline CDR1 and CDR2 sequences are MNHEY and SVGAGI. Trimming removed 2 bases at V and 8 bases at J, with 12 bases between. Written as DNA, the CDR3 is TGTGCCAGCAGTTACACTATCGACCGGGAAGCTTTCTTT. It translates to CASSYTIDREAFF.

CDR3 DNA sequence: TGTGCCAGCAGCCCGGACAGCTACACCGGGGAGCTGTTTTTT. Protein sequence: CASSPDSYTGELFF. The chain recombines TRBV5-5 with TRBJ2-2, with D perhaps matching TRBD1 (6 bases). There are 14 residues in the CDR3. Germline V CDR1 and CDR2: SGHKS, YYEKEE (reference sequence). Trimming pared 4 bases from V and 3 bases from J, leaving 10 bases between.

The V call is TRBV19, the J call TRBJ2-5; D unclear. V lost 3 bases, J lost 5 bases, and 10 bases lay in between. From germline, CDR1 is LNHDA and CDR2 SQIVND (reference sequence). The CDR3 has 13 amino acids. CDR3 sequence (DNA): TGTGCCAGTAGTATTACAAGTGGTGAGACCCAGTACTTC. It is translated as CASSITSGETQYF.

J is TRBJ1-4 and V is TRBV23-1; D gene ambiguous. TRBV23-1 is an open reading frame, and its role is uncertain. The CDR3 runs to 15 residues. V lost 1 base to trimming and J lost 8 bases, with 14 bases between them. In DNA form, the CDR3 reads TGCGCCAGCAGTCAATGGTCCGGGAATTACGAAAAACTGTTTTTT. It translates to CASSQWSGNYEKLFF.

The CDR3 coding sequence is TGCGCCAGCAGCCGTAACCATGGGACAGGGCACACGTATAGCAATCAGCCCCAGCATTTT. The encoded protein is CASSRNHGTGHTYSNQPQHF. The chain uses TRBV4-1 and TRBJ1-5, with 9 bases aligning to TRBD1. Unmatched junction bases numbered 16, after V lost 4 bases and J lost 0 bases. Germline-derived CDR1 and CDR2 are MGHRA and YSYEKL. The CDR3 sequence is 20 residues long.

This clone was recorded once. This CDR3 is CASSLGPSGATNEKLFF. In DNA form, the CDR3 reads TGCGCCAGCAGCTTGGGCCCGTCGGGGGCAACTAATGAAAAACTGTTTTTT. This chain links TRBV5-1 with TRBJ1-4, with D possibly matching TRBD1 (5 bases). This CDR3 has 17 amino acids. The V and J ends lost 0 bases and 0 bases respectively, with 12 bases between them. Germline-derived CDR1 and CDR2 are SGHRS and YFSETQ.

This clone was observed a single time. V usage is TRBV5-4 and J usage is TRBJ1-2; 8 bases fit TRBD1. V lost 4 bases and J lost 3; bases outside the gene matches: 5. The CDR3 covers 14 residues. CDR1 is SGHNT, CDR2 YYREEE, per germline (reference sequence). CDR3 in DNA: TGTGCCAGCAGCCTCAGGGGGCGAGACTATGGCTACACCTTC. This encodes CASSLRGRDYGYTF.

This clone was detected once. The chain links TRBV7-9 to TRBJ1-2; D uncertain. The V gene lost 4 bases and the J gene lost 0 bases, with 6 bases spanning the gap. The germline gives CDR1 SEHNR, CDR2 FQNEAQ (reference sequence). The CDR3 has 13 residues. The CDR3 spells CASSSTANYGYTF. The CDR3 region has the DNA TGTGCCAGCAGCTCTACAGCTAACTATGGCTACACCTTC.

The genes are TRBV19 and TRBJ2-1; weak D call: TRBD2 (5 bases). The CDR3 spans 13 residues. V was shortened by 5 bases and J by 7 bases, with 12 bases between the two germline ends. From germline, CDR1 is LNHDA and CDR2 SQIVND (reference sequence). The CDR3 region has the DNA TGTGCCAGTAGTTTAGGCCCGGGGAATGAGCAGTTCTTC. Its translation is CASSLGPGNEQFF.

The chain carries TRBV5-1 and TRBJ1-6; possible D gene TRBD1, 5 bases. Looked up from germline, CDR1 is SGHRS and CDR2 is YFSETQ. The CDR3 is 13 residues long. The germline V and J ends were trimmed by 1 base and 11 bases, with 10 bases remaining between them. The CDR3 DNA sequence: TGCGCCAGCAGCTTGCGTGGACAACCACCCCTCCACTTT. Translation gives CASSLRGQPPLHF.

The chain is built from TRBV7-9 and TRBJ2-1, with TRBD2 matching over 10 bases. V lost 1 base, J lost 10 bases, and 7 bases stayed unmatched. CDR3 length equals 15 residues. Germline lookup yields CDR1 SEHNR and CDR2 FQNEAQ (reference sequence). The CDR3, as DNA: TGTGCCAGCAGCTTAGGTCTAGCGGGGGTCAGGGAGCAGTTCTTC. Protein sequence: CASSLGLAGVREQFF.

The chain is built from TRBV4-1 and TRBJ1-2; weak D call: TRBD1 (5 bases). The V end lost 3 bases, the J end lost 4 bases, and 12 bases lay between the germline ends. There are 14 residues in the CDR3. Germline V gene data show CDR1 as MGHRA and CDR2 as YSYEKL. In DNA form, the CDR3 reads TGCGCCAGCAGCCAGCGGAACGGGGGCTATGGCTACACCTTC. Protein product: CASSQRNGGYGYTF.

The chain is built from TRBV6-6 and TRBJ2-1, with 7 bases lining up with TRBD1. The CDR3 spans 14 residues. Trimming took 6 bases from V and 5 from J; bases not matched to a gene: 7. Germline values: CDR1 MNHNY, CDR2 SVGAGI (reference sequence). In nucleotides, the CDR3 is TGTGCCAGCAGGCTGGGACAGAATCACAATGAGCAGTTCTTC. As protein: CASRLGQNHNEQFF.

The chain has TRBV11-2 and TRBJ2-3; a weak D match, TRBD2 (6 bases). The germline CDR1 and CDR2 sequences are SGHAT and FQNNGV. V was clipped by 2 bases and J by 0 bases, with 18 bases between them. This CDR3 is built from 18 residues. In DNA form, the CDR3 reads TGTGCCAGCAGCTTAATTAGAGGGGTGCGGGGAAGCACAGATACGCAGTATTTT. Its translation is CASSLIRGVRGSTDTQYF.

The chain carries TRBV7-8 and TRBJ1-6; TRBD1 agrees at 9 bases. Germline values: CDR1 SGHVS, CDR2 FQNEAQ. J gave up 3 bases and V 5 bases, and 5 bases lay outside the gene matches. The CDR3 sequence is 16 residues long. The DNA for the CDR3 is TGTGCCAGCAGCAGACGGGACAGGGACTATAATTCACCCCTCCACTTT. This codes for CASSRRDRDYNSPLHF.

The chain combines TRBV6-2 or TRBV6-3 with TRBJ1-5, with 12 bases aligning to TRBD1. After removal of 7 bases from V and 9 bases from J, the junction contained 13 bases not matched to a gene. This CDR3 region has 16 residues. Germline V lookup: CDR1 MNHEY, CDR2 SVGEGT. CDR3 sequence reads: CASTPSGTGGRLPQHF. DNA of the CDR3: TGTGCCAGCACCCCGTCCGGGACAGGGGGCCGGTTGCCCCAGCATTTT.